This TCR beta chain was observed in a study of T-cell memory formation after mild COVID-19. 5'RACE primed from the constant segment yielded TCR alpha and TCR beta cDNA libraries bearing sample barcodes and UMIs. A single record per CDR3 protein comes from TCRdb applying MiXCR to the 5' RACE reads. In the table there are some 280,000 distinct CDR3 sequences, 15% to 20% of which are singletons. The CDR3 is 14 residues long. Per germline, CDR1 SGHVS and CDR2 FQNEAQ. Trimming removed 5 bases from V and 0 bases from J, with 10 bases in between. Broader study findings: The main location of contracting CD4+ clones was CM and EM, and that of contracting CD8+ clones was EMRA.

Of note for this clonotype: The antigen remains undetermined.

The clonotype was recovered from a man between 18 and 35 years old who had mild COVID-19 (a few samples of this study predate the infection). Cell type and time point are not known. The source material was PBMCs or a T cell subset sorted from them (not recorded which). V and J are TRBV7-8 and TRBJ2-5; tentatively, D is TRBD1 (5 bases). The CDR3 region has the DNA TGTGCCAGCAGCACGACAGAGAACCAAGAGACCCAGTACTTC. Amino acid sequence: CASSTTENQETQYF.